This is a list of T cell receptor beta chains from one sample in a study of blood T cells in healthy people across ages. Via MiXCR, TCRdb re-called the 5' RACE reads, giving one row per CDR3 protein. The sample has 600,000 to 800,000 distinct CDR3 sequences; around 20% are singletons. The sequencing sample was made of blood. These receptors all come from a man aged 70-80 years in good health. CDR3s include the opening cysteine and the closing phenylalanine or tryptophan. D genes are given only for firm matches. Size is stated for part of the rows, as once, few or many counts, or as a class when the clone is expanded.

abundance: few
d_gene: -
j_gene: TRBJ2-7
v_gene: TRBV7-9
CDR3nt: TGTGCCAGCAGAGACCGGGACATCTCCTACGAGCAGTACTTC
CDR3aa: CASRDRDISYEQYF

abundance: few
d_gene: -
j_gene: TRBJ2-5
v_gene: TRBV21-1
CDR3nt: TGTGCCAGCAGCAAAGGTCCAGCGGGCAAGCAAGAGACCCAGTACTTC
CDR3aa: CASSKGPAGKQETQYF

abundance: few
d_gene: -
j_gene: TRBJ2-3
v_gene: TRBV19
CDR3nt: TGTGCCAGTAGTAACATGGGGTTAGGAGCGCAGTATTTT
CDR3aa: CASSNMGLGAQYF

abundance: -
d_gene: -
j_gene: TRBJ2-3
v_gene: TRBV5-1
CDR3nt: TGCGCCAGCAGCCATCGGACCGCCACAGATACGCAGTATTTT
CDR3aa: CASSHRTATDTQYF

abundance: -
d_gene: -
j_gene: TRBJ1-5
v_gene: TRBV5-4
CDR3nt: TGTGCCAGCAGCCCAGAGACAGGATGGAATAGCAATCAGCCCCAGCATTTT
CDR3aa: CASSPETGWNSNQPQHF

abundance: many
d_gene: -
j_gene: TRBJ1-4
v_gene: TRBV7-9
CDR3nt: TGTGCCAGCAGTTGGGGGTCGGCTAATGAAAAACTGTTTTTT
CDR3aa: CASSWGSANEKLFF

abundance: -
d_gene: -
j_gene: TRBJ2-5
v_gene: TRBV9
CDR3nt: TGTGCCAGCAGCGTAGAACTTCTAGAGACCCAGTACTTC
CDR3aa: CASSVELLETQYF

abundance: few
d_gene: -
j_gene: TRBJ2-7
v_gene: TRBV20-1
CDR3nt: TGCAGTGCTAGAGACCCCAGGGGTTCCGACTCCTACGAGCAGTACTTC
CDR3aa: CSARDPRGSDSYEQYF

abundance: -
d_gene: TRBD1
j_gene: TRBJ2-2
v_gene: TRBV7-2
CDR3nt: TGTGCCAGCAGCCTACTGGCGCGACGACAGGGGCCCGGGGAGCTGTTTTTT
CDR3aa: CASSLLARRQGPGELFF

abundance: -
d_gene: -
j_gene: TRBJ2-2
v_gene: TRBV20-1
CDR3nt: TGCAGTGCTAGTTTGATTTCTAGGTCTCCCGGGGAGCTGTTTTTT
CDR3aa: CSASLISRSPGELFF

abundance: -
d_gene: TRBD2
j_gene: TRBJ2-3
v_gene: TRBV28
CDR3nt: TGTGCCAGCAGTTTATATGGGCGGGAGAGGAATACGCAGTATTTT
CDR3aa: CASSLYGRERNTQYF

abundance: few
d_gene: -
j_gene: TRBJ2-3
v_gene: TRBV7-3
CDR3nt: TGTGCCAGCAGCCTCGCGTTCGCGGATACGCAGTATTTT
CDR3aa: CASSLAFADTQYF

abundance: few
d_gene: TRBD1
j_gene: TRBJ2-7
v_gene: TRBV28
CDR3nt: TGTGCCAGCAGTTTAGGTGCGACAGGGGGCTACGAGCAGTACTTC
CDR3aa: CASSLGATGGYEQYF

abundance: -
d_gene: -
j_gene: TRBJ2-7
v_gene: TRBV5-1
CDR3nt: TGCGCCAGCCGTCTTGGGGCAGGAGGGTACGAGCAGTACTTC
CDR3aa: CASRLGAGGYEQYF

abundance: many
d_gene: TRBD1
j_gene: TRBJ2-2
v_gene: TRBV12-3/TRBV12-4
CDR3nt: TGTGCCAGCAGTTTAGGTGGGACAGGGATCGGGGAGCTGTTTTTT
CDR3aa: CASSLGGTGIGELFF

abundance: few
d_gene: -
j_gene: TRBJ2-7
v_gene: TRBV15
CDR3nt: TGTGCCACCAGCAGAGGGACAGGGACTACCTACGAGCAGTACTTC
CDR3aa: CATSRGTGTTYEQYF

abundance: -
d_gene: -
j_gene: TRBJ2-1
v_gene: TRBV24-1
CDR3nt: TGTGCCACCAGTGATTTGCCTTCCAGGGAGCAGTTCTTC
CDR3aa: CATSDLPSREQFF

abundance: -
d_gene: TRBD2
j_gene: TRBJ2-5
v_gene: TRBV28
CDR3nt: TGTGCCAGCGAAGGGAGCGGGAGGCACCAAGAGACCCAGTACTTC
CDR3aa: CASEGSGRHQETQYF

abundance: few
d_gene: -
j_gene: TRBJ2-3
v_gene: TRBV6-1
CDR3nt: TGTGCCAGCACCTCCCCGGGTTTGGGAGGACATACGCAGTATTTT
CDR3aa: CASTSPGLGGHTQYF

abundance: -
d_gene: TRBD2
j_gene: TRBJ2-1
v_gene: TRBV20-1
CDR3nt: TGCAGTGCTAGAGATGGCAGCGGGAGAAGTAATGAGCAGTTCTTC
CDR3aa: CSARDGSGRSNEQFF

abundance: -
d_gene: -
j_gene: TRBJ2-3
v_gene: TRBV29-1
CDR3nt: TGCAGCATCTGGGGGGCGAAGATGGATACGCAGTATTTT
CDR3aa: CSIWGAKMDTQYF